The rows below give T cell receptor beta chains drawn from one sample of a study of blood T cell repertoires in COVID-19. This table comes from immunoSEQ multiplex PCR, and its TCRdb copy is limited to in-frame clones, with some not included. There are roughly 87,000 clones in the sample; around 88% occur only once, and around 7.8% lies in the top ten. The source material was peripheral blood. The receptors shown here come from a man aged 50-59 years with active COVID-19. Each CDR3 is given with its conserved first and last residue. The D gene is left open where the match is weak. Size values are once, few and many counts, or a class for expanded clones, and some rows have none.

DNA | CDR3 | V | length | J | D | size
TGTGCCAGCAGCTTAGCTAGCGGGACGCGTCAGTTCTTC | CASSLASGTRQFF | TRBV5-6 | 13 | TRBJ2-1 | TRBD2 | .
TGCAGCGTCGGGACCGGGACAGGGTTTGACGAGCAGTACTTC | CSVGTGTGFDEQYF | TRBV29-1 | 14 | TRBJ2-7 | TRBD1 | .
TGTGCCAGCAGCCAAGGGGACCCTTTGCAAGCGGGGGGGGACAGTGAGCAGTTCTTC | CASSQGDPLQAGGDSEQFF | TRBV14 | 19 | TRBJ2-1 | TRBD2 | .
TGTGCCAGCAGTTTATTGATAGGGGGTAACTATGGCTACACCTTC | CASSLLIGGNYGYTF | TRBV28 | 15 | TRBJ1-2 | . | .
TGTGCCAGCAGCCAAGAGGCCAGGTTACCCCATACGACCTTC | CASSQEARLPHTTF | TRBV14 | 14 | TRBJ1-2 | . | .
TGTGCCAGCAGTTCCTCCCTCCAGCCCCAGCATTTT | CASSSSLQPQHF | TRBV28 | 12 | TRBJ1-5 | . | .
TGCGCCAGCAGCCAAGAAAATGAGGCGGGAGGAATCAACGAGCAGTACTTC | CASSQENEAGGINEQYF | TRBV4-1 | 17 | TRBJ2-7 | TRBD2 | .
TGTGCCAGCAGCCCTAGTTGGGTCCAAGAGACCCAGTACTTC | CASSPSWVQETQYF | TRBV9 | 14 | TRBJ2-5 | . | once
TGTGCCAGCAGGGAACCTCTTCGGGACAGGGGTTGGTTCACCATATATTTT | CASREPLRDRGWFTIYF | TRBV25-1 | 17 | TRBJ1-3 | TRBD1 | .
TGTGCCAGCTCACCAGGGACAGAGAGCTCTGGAAACACCATATATTTT | CASSPGTESSGNTIYF | TRBV18 | 16 | TRBJ1-3 | TRBD1 | .
TGTGCCAGTAGTGCAATCGGGGGCTCCTACGAGCAGTACTTC | CASSAIGGSYEQYF | TRBV19 | 14 | TRBJ2-7 | . | .
TGTGCCAGCAGCTTGACCGGACCCTACGGGGGTAATGAGCAGTTCTTC | CASSLTGPYGGNEQFF | TRBV7-3 | 16 | TRBJ2-1 | . | .
TGTGCCAGCAGTTCCCGGGACTCTTATCGCTACACCTTC | CASSSRDSYRYTF | TRBV28 | 13 | TRBJ1-2 | . | .
TGTGCCAGCAGCTCCCGTGCCGGGACAGGAGCCTACGAGCAGTACTTC | CASSSRAGTGAYEQYF | TRBV7-2 | 16 | TRBJ2-7 | TRBD1 | .
TGTGCCAGCGGCAAGGACAGGAGTAATGAAAAACTGTTTTTT | CASGKDRSNEKLFF | TRBV7-2 | 14 | TRBJ1-4 | TRBD1 | .
TGCGCCAGCAGCTTGGTAACTAGTTCCACCGGGGAGCTGTTTTTT | CASSLVTSSTGELFF | TRBV5-1 | 15 | TRBJ2-2 | . | .
TGTGCCAGCACCCCGGGAGGTCTCGAGCAGTACTTC | CASTPGGLEQYF | TRBV28 | 12 | TRBJ2-7 | TRBD2 | .
TGCAGCGTTGATAGTGGTTTTGTGACAGGGAACACTGAAGCTTTCTTT | CSVDSGFVTGNTEAFF | TRBV29-1 | 16 | TRBJ1-1 | . | .
TGTGCCAGCAGTCGCACTCAGGGGTTGGGAAACGAGCAGTACTTC | CASSRTQGLGNEQYF | TRBV6-5 | 15 | TRBJ2-7 | . | .
TGTGCCAGCAGCTTTCCAGGACAGGGGGGCGAGCAGTACTTC | CASSFPGQGGEQYF | TRBV7-9 | 14 | TRBJ2-7 | TRBD1 | .
TGTGCCAGCAGCCAAGCTCGTTATGAGTTTACTGAAGCTTTCTTT | CASSQARYEFTEAFF | TRBV3-1/TRBV3-2 | 15 | TRBJ1-1 | . | .
TGTGCCAGTAGTAACGACAGGGGAGGCTATGGCTACACCTTC | CASSNDRGGYGYTF | TRBV19 | 14 | TRBJ1-2 | TRBD1 | few
TGCGCCAGCAGACTAGCGGGACTAAATACGCAGTATTTT | CASRLAGLNTQYF | TRBV5-1 | 13 | TRBJ2-3 | TRBD2 | .
TGCGCCAGCAGCCAAGATCAAGAGACTTTTGGCATTCAGTACTTC | CASSQDQETFGIQYF | TRBV4-3 | 15 | TRBJ2-4 | . | .
TGTGCCAGCTCACCACATATGGGGGGTATGAACACTGAAGCTTTCTTT | CASSPHMGGMNTEAFF | TRBV18 | 16 | TRBJ1-1 | . | .
TGTGCCTGGAGTACTTGGCAGGGGTTAGCCAAAAACATTCAGTACTTC | CAWSTWQGLAKNIQYF | TRBV30 | 16 | TRBJ2-4 | . | .
TGTGCCAGCAGCTTGGGGACAGTCACAGATACGCAGTATTTT | CASSLGTVTDTQYF | TRBV5-6 | 14 | TRBJ2-3 | . | .
TGCAGCGTTGAAGTGGGGACAGCCGAGCAGTACTTC | CSVEVGTAEQYF | TRBV29-1 | 12 | TRBJ2-7 | TRBD1 | few
TGCGCCAGCAGCTGGGGACTTGGGGAGTACGAGCAGTACTTC | CASSWGLGEYEQYF | TRBV5-1 | 14 | TRBJ2-7 | . | .